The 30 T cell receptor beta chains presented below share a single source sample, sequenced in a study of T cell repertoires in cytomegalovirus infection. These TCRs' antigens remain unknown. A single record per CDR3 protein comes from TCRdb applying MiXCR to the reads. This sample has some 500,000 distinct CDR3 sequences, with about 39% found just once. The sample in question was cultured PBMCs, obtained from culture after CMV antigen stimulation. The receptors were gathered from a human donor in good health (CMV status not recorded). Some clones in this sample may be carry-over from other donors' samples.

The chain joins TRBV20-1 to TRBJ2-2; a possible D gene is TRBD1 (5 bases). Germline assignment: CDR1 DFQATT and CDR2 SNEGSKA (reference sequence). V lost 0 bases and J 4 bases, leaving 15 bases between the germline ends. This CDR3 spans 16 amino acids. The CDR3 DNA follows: TGCAGTGCTAGAGATCCGCGGCAGGGTGGCACCGGGGAGCTGTTTTTT. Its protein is CSARDPRQGGTGELFF.

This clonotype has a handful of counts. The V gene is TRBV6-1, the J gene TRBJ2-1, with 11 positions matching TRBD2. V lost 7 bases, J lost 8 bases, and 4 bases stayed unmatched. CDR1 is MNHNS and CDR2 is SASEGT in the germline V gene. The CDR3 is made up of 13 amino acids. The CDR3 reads CASKLAGGDEQFF. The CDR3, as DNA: TGTGCCAGCAAATTAGCGGGAGGGGATGAGCAGTTCTTC.

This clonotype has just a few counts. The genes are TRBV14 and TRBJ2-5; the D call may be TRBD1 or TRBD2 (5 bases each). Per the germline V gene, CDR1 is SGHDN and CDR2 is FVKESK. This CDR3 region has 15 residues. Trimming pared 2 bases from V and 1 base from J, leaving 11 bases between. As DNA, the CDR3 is TGTGCCAGCAGCCAACGGGACCACTTCCAAGAGACCCAGTACTTC. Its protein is CASSQRDHFQETQYF.

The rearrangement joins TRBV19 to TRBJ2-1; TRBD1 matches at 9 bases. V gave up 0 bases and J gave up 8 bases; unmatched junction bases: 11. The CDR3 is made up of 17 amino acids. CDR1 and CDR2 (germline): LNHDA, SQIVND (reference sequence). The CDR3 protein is CASSIDSPGQGAYEQFF. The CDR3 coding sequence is TGTGCCAGTAGTATAGATTCTCCGGGACAGGGCGCCTATGAGCAGTTCTTC.

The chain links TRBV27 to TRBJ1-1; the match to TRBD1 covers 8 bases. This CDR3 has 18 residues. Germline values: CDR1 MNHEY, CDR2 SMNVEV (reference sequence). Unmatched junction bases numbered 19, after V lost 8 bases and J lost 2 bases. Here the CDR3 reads CASGSSWDRSSKNTEAFF. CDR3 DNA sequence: TGTGCCAGCGGCTCATCATGGGACAGGTCCTCCAAAAACACTGAAGCTTTCTTT.

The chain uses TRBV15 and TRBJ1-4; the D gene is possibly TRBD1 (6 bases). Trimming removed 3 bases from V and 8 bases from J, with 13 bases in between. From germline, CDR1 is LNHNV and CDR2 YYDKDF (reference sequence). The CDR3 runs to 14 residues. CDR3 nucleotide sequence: TGTGCCACCAGCAGGTCGACAGGAGGGGAAAAACTGTTTTTT. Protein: CATSRSTGGEKLFF.

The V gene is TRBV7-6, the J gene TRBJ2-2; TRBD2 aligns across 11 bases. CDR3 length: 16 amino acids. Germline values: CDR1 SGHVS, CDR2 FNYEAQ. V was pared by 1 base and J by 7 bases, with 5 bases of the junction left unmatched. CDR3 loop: CASSLDSGGAGGELFF. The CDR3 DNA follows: TGTGCCAGCAGCTTAGATAGCGGGGGGGCCGGCGGGGAGCTGTTTTTT.

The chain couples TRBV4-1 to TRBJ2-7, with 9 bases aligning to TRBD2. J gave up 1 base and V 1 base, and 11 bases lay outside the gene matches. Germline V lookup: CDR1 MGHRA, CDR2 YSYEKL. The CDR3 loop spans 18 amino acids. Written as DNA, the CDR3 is TGCGCCAGCAGCCAAGCCCAACGGAGCGGGAGGAGATCCTACGAGCAGTACTTC. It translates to CASSQAQRSGRRSYEQYF.

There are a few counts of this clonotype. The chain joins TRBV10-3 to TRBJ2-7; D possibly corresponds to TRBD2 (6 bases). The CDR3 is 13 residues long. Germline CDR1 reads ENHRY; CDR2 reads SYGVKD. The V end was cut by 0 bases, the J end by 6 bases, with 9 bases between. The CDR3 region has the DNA TGTGCCATCAGTGAGTCACTAGCCGTCGAGCAGTACTTC. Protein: CAISESLAVEQYF.

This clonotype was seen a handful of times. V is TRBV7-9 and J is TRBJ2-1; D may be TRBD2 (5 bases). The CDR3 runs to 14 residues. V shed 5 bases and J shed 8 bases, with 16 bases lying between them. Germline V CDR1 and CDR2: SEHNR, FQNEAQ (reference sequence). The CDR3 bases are TGTGCCAGCAGCCGGGATGCTCTGGCGTATGAGCAGTTCTTC. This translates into CASSRDALAYEQFF. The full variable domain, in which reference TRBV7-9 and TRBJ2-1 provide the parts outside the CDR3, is DTGVSQNPRHKITKRGQNVTFRCDPISEHNRLYWYRQTLGQGPEFLTYFQNEAQLEKSRLLSDRFSAERPKGSFSTLEIQRTEQGDSAMYLCASSRDALAYEQFFGPGTRLTVL.

CDR3: CASSRGGLGNEQFF. The CDR3 coding sequence is TGTGCCAGCAGCCGGGGGGGCCTGGGCAATGAGCAGTTCTTC. This chain connects TRBV28 to TRBJ2-1; 8 nucleotides line up with TRBD2. This CDR3 is built from 14 residues. The V and J ends lost 6 bases and 6 bases, in that order; junction bases with no gene match: 7. In germline, CDR1 is MDHEN, CDR2 SYDVKM.

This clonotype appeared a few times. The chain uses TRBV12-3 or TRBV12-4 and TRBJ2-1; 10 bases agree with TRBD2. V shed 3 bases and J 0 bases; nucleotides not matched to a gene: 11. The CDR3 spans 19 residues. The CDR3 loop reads CASSFDPVLAGSSYNEQFF. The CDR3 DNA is TGTGCCAGCAGTTTTGACCCCGTACTAGCGGGGTCCTCCTACAATGAGCAGTTCTTC.

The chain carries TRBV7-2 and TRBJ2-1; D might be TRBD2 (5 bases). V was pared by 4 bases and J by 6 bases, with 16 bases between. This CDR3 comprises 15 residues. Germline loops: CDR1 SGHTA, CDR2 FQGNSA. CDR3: CASSSNLLGPNEQFF. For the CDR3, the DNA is TGTGCCAGCAGCTCCAATTTACTAGGACCCAATGAGCAGTTCTTC.

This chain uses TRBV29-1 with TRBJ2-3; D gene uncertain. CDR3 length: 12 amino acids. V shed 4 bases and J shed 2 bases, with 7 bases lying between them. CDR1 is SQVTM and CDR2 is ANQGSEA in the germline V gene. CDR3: CSVVGPTDTQYF. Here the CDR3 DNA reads TGCAGCGTTGTTGGACCCACAGATACGCAGTATTTT.

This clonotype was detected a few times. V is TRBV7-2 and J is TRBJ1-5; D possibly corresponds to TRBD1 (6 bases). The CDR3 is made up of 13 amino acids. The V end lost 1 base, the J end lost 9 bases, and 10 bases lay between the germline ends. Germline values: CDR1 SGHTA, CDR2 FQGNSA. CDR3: CASSLGQGWPQHF. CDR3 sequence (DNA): TGTGCCAGCAGCTTAGGGCAGGGGTGGCCCCAGCATTTT.

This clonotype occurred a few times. The CDR3 loop reads CASSLLSVGGTGELFF. CDR3 in DNA: TGTGCCAGCAGTTTATTGAGTGTCGGGGGAACCGGGGAGCTGTTTTTT. The chain uses TRBV28 and TRBJ2-2; D possibly corresponds to TRBD2 (6 bases). CDR1 is MDHEN and CDR2 is SYDVKM in the germline V gene. The ends were cut back, 1 base at V and 5 bases at J, with 14 bases in the middle. There are 16 residues in the CDR3.

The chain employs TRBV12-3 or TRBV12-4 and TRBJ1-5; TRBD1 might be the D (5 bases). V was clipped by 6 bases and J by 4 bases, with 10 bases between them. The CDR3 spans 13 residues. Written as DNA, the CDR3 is TGTGCCAGCAGGGGGGGTCAAAATCAGCCCCAGCATTTT. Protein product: CASRGGQNQPQHF.

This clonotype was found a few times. CDR3 coding DNA: TGTGCCAGCAGGGATTTACACGGGACAGGGGGCCGCTCCTACGAGCAGTACTTC. Amino acid sequence: CASRDLHGTGGRSYEQYF. The V and J genes are TRBV11-2 and TRBJ2-7, with 12 bases aligning to TRBD1. J was trimmed by 0 bases and V by 6 bases; bases with no gene match: 12. The CDR3 sequence is 18 residues long. Looked up from germline, CDR1 is SGHAT and CDR2 is FQNNGV.

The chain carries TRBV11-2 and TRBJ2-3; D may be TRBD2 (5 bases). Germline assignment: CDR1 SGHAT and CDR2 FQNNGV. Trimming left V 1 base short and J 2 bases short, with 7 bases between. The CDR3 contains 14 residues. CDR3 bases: TGTGCCAGCAGCTTAGTTGACTACACAGATACGCAGTATTTT. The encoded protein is CASSLVDYTDTQYF.

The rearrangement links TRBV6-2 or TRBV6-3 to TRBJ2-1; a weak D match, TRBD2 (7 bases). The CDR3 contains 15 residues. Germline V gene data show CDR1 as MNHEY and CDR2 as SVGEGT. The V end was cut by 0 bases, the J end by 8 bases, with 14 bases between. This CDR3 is CASSYSVGGAYEQFF. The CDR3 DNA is TGTGCCAGCAGTTACTCGGTGGGGGGGGCCTATGAGCAGTTCTTC.

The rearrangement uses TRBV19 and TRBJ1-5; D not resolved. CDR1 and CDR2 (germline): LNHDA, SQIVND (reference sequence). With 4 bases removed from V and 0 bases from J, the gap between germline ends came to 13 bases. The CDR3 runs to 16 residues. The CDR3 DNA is TGTGCCAGTAGTAAAACAGACTACTATAGCAATCAGCCCCAGCATTTT. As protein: CASSKTDYYSNQPQHF. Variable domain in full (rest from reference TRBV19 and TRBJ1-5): DGGITQSPKYLFRKEGQNVTLSCEQNLNHDAMYWYRQDPGQGLRLIYYSQIVNDFQKGDIAEGYSVSREKKESFPLTVTSAQKNPTAFYLCASSKTDYYSNQPQHFGDGTRLSIL.

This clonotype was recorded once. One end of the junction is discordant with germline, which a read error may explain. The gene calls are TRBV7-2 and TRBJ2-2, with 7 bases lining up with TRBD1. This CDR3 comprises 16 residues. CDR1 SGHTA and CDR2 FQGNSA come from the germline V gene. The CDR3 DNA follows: TGTGCCAGCAGCCTAGACAGGGCCCAAAACAACGGGGAGCTGTTTTTT. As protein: CASSLDRAQNNGELFF.

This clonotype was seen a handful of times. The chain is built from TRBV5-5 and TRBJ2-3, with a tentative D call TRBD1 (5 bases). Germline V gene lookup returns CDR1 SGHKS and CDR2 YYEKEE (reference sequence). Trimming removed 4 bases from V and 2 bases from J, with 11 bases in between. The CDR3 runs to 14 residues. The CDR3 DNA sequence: TGTGCCAGCAGCCTGGGGCGGTCCACAGATACGCAGTATTTT. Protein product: CASSLGRSTDTQYF.

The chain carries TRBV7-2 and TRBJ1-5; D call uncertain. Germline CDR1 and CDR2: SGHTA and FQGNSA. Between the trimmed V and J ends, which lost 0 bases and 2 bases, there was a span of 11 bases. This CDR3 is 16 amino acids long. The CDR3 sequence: CASSLAFTGGNQPQHF. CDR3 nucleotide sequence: TGTGCCAGCAGCTTAGCTTTTACCGGGGGCAATCAGCCCCAGCATTTT.

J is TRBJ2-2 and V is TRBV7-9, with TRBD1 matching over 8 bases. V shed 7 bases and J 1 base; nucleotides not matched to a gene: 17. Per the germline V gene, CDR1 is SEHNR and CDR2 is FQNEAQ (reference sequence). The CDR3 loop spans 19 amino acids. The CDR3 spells CASTYLPGQAHKNTGELFF. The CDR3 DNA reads TGTGCCAGCACCTACCTCCCGGGACAGGCACATAAGAACACCGGGGAGCTGTTTTTT.

The CDR3, as DNA: TGCAGCGTACTCAAAAGGACCGAGATTAATGAGCAGTTCTTC. Translated: CSVLKRTEINEQFF. The V call is TRBV29-1, the J call TRBJ2-1; D call uncertain. This CDR3 spans 14 amino acids. V was trimmed by 6 bases and J by 7 bases, leaving 19 bases between them. CDR1 and CDR2 from the germline V gene are SQVTM and ANQGSEA.

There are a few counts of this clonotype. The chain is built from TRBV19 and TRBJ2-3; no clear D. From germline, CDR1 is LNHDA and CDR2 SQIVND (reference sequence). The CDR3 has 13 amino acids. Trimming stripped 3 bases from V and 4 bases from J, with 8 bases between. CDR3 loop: CASSISGPDTQYF. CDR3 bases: TGTGCCAGTAGTATTTCCGGGCCAGATACGCAGTATTTT. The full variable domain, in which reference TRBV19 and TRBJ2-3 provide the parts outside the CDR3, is DGGITQSPKYLFRKEGQNVTLSCEQNLNHDAMYWYRQDPGQGLRLIYYSQIVNDFQKGDIAEGYSVSREKKESFPLTVTSAQKNPTAFYLCASSISGPDTQYFGPGTRLTVL.

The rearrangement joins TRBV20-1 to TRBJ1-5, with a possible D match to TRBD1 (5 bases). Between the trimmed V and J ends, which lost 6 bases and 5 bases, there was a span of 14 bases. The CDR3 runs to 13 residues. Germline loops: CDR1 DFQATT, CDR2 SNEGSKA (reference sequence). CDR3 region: CSAASRGHQPQHF. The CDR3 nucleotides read TGCAGTGCCGCGTCCCGGGGACATCAGCCCCAGCATTTT.

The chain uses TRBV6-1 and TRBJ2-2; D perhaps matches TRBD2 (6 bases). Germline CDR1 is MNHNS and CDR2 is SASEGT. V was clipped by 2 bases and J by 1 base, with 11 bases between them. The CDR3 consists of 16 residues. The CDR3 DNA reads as TGTGCCAGCAGTGAACTGGGGAGGCAGAACACCGGGGAGCTGTTTTTT. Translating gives CASSELGRQNTGELFF.

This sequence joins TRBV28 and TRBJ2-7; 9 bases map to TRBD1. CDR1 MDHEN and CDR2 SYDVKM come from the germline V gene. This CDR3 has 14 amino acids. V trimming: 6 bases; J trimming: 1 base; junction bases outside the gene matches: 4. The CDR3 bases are TGTGCCAGCAGAAAGGGACAGGGATCCTACGAGCAGTACTTC. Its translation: CASRKGQGSYEQYF.